The 9 T cell receptor beta chains reported below all come from one sample, sequenced in a study of early stage breast cancer tumors (dated by TCRdb to about 2017). Library generation was performed with the immunoSEQ multiplex PCR assay. What TCRdb holds here is the immuneACCESS table cut down to in-frame rearrangements. Part of the clones is not present; checked against another copy, under half of the missing clones reflect an unresolved V gene, and the others are unexplained. Counted in this sample were 65,000 to 75,000 clones; around 80% of them appeared once. The ten largest make up about 4.5% of the sample. Source material: blood. These receptors all stem from a person aged 35-55 years with breast cancer.

The V and J genes are TRBV6-1 and TRBJ2-7; 8 positions agree with TRBD2. V was clipped by 8 bases and J by 6 bases; unmatched bases: 9. This CDR3 contains 13 residues. Germline loops: CDR1 MNHNS, CDR2 SASEGT. CDR3 in DNA: TGTGCCAGCTTGACGGAGCGGGAGACCGAGCAGTACTTC. Translated, it gives CASLTERETEQYF.

The rearrangement uses TRBV2 and TRBJ2-5; D gene ambiguous. The CDR3 is 13 residues long. With 3 bases removed from V and 5 bases from J, the gap between germline ends came to 10 bases. CDR1 SNHLY and CDR2 FYNNEI come from the germline V gene. The DNA of the CDR3 is TGTGCCAGCAGTGAGCCCTTCCGTGAGACCCAGTACTTC. It specifies CASSEPFRETQYF. The entire variable domain, with the rest obtained from reference TRBV2 and TRBJ2-5, is as follows: EPEVTQTPSHQVTQMGQEVILRCVPISNHLYFYWYRQILGQKVEFLVSFYNNEISEKSEIFDDQFSVERPDGSNFTLKIRSTKLEDSAMYFCASSEPFRETQYFGPGTRLLVL.

The sample holds one count of this clone. The gene calls are TRBV7-2 and TRBJ2-5; D gene unclear. The germline V and J ends were trimmed by 3 bases and 8 bases, with 4 bases remaining between them. Germline V gene lookup returns CDR1 SGHTA and CDR2 FQGNSA. The CDR3 runs 10 residues. The CDR3 is CASSLGTQYF. DNA for the CDR3: TGTGCCAGCAGCTTGGGAACCCAGTACTTC.

The chain joins TRBV25-1 to TRBJ2-5; TRBD1 might be the D (5 bases). This CDR3 has 14 amino acids. Per the germline V gene, CDR1 is MGHDK and CDR2 is SYGVNS. Trimming removed 1 base at V and 4 bases at J, with 10 bases between. This chain's CDR3 is CASSELIRGETQYF. The CDR3 DNA reads TGTGCCAGCAGTGAATTAATAAGGGGAGAGACCCAGTACTTC.

The V gene is TRBV5-4, the J gene TRBJ2-7; 14 nucleotides match TRBD2. CDR3 size: 15 residues. The ends lost 4 bases at V and 3 bases at J; junction bases unmatched: 3. Germline lookup yields CDR1 SGHNT and CDR2 YYREEE (reference sequence). The CDR3 nucleotides read TGTGCCAGCAGCCCTGGACTAGCGGGAGGCTACGAGCAGTACTTC. Translation gives CASSPGLAGGYEQYF. Full variable domain (outside the CDR3, taken from reference TRBV5-4 and TRBJ2-7): ETGVTQSPTHLIKTRGQQVTLRCSSQSGHNTVSWYQQALGQGPQFIFQYYREEENGRGNFPPRFSGLQFPNYSSELNVNALELDDSALYLCASSPGLAGGYEQYFGPGTRLTVT.

The V and J genes are TRBV5-4 and TRBJ2-3, with 13 bases matching TRBD2. Germline CDR1 reads SGHNT; CDR2 reads YYREEE (reference sequence). The CDR3 spans 15 residues. V was clipped by 5 bases and J by 5 bases; unmatched bases: 5. The CDR3 DNA sequence: TGTGCCAGCAGAACCGGACTAGCGGGAGTAGATACGCAGTATTTT. Its translation is CASRTGLAGVDTQYF.

The rearrangement joins TRBV28 to TRBJ1-2, with 8 bases identical to TRBD1. V was clipped by 4 bases and J by 8 bases; unmatched bases: 12. The CDR3 loop spans 15 amino acids. Germline V CDR1 and CDR2: MDHEN, SYDVKM. CDR3 residues: CASSSRGQGRVGYTF. The CDR3 DNA sequence: TGTGCCAGCAGTTCCCGCGGACAGGGACGTGTGGGCTACACCTTC.

V gene TRBV10-3 combines with J gene TRBJ1-5; D unresolved. Germline V lookup: CDR1 ENHRY, CDR2 SYGVKD. Trimming removed 3 bases from V and 0 bases from J, with 6 bases in between. The CDR3 runs to 14 residues. CDR3 nucleotide sequence: TGTGCCATCAGTGACAGCTATAGCAATCAGCCCCAGCATTTT. Amino acids: CAISDSYSNQPQHF.

The chain joins TRBV6-1 to TRBJ1-2; 7 bases are a match to TRBD1. V shed 3 bases, J shed 1 base, and the junction held 5 bases outside the gene matches. The V gene's germline CDR1 is MNHNS and CDR2 SASEGT. The CDR3 extends over 15 amino acids. The CDR3: CASSDSGQFNYGYTF. CDR3 sequence (DNA): TGTGCCAGCAGTGACTCGGGACAGTTTAACTATGGCTACACCTTC.